This entry lists 13 T cell receptor beta chains sequenced from one sample in a study of blood T cell repertoires in COVID-19. Clones were sequenced by immunoSEQ multiplex PCR, and TCRdb holds only the in-frame ones, with some missing. The table records around 58,000 clones, 70% to 90% of them present only once. Specimen: PBMCs or T cells enriched from blood (not recorded which). These receptor sequences come from a woman aged 40 to 50 who had recovered from COVID-19.

This clone came up once. The V call is TRBV5-8, the J call TRBJ1-6; 8 bases are shared with TRBD1. V lost 5 bases to trimming and J lost 11 bases; unmatched junction nucleotides: 24. Germline V lookup: CDR1 SGHTS, CDR2 YDEGEE. This CDR3 has 19 residues. The CDR3 nucleotides are TGTGCCAGCAGAAGTAATGAGGGCAGGGGGCTTAGACGAATTCCACCCCTCCACTTT. Its protein is CASRSNEGRGLRRIPPLHF.

This clone was detected a few times. The chain joins TRBV20-1 to TRBJ2-3, with 9 nucleotides matching TRBD2. CDR1 DFQATT and CDR2 SNEGSKA come from the germline V gene (reference sequence). CDR3 length: 14 amino acids. V dropped 3 bases and J dropped 6; count of bases not matched to a gene: 7. For the CDR3, the DNA is TGCAGTGCTAGTCGGCGGGGGGGCCTCGATACGCAGTATTTT. Amino acids: CSASRRGGLDTQYF.

The table lists this clone with a few counts. The chain combines TRBV13 with TRBJ1-6; D unclear. Trimming removed 1 base at V and 13 bases at J, with 8 bases between. Germline CDR1 is PRHDT and CDR2 is FYEKMQ (reference sequence). The CDR3 extends over 12 amino acids. CDR3 sequence: CASSLDSRPLHF. As DNA, the CDR3 is TGTGCCAGCAGCTTAGACTCTCGCCCCCTCCACTTT.

The chain combines TRBV11-2 with TRBJ1-2, with TRBD1 as a possible D gene (5 bases). Looked up from germline, CDR1 is SGHAT and CDR2 is FQNNGV. V was cut by 2 bases and J by 7 bases, with 17 bases left in between. The CDR3 is made up of 15 amino acids. Written as DNA, the CDR3 is TGTGCCAGCAGCTTATCCGGAAGGTGGGGGGGTGGCTACACCTTC. Translation: CASSLSGRWGGGYTF.

The chain links TRBV11-1 to TRBJ2-2, with 9 bases fitting TRBD2. Trimming removed 5 bases from V and 4 bases from J; junction bases left unmatched: 5. Germline values: CDR1 SGHAT, CDR2 FQDESV (reference sequence). CDR3 length: 15 amino acids. CDR3 amino acids: CASSLLAGSTGELFF. In nucleotides, the CDR3 is TGTGCCAGCAGCCTACTAGCGGGTAGCACCGGGGAGCTGTTTTTT.

V usage is TRBV9 and J usage is TRBJ2-2; 10 bases align to TRBD1. Germline V gives CDR1 SGDLS, CDR2 YYNGEE. J was trimmed by 4 bases and V by 3 bases; bases with no gene match: 9. The CDR3 is 17 residues long. As DNA, the CDR3 is TGTGCCAGCAGCGCCAGAGGGACAGGGGCCGGCACCGGGGAGCTGTTTTTT. Protein sequence: CASSARGTGAGTGELFF.

The chain has TRBV11-3 and TRBJ2-7; the match to TRBD1 covers 10 bases. With V trimmed by 3 bases and J by 3 bases, 5 bases remained unmatched. This CDR3 region has 15 residues. Germline assignment: CDR1 SGHNT and CDR2 YENEEA. The DNA of the CDR3 is TGTGCCAGCAGCTTTGCCGGGACAGGGGTCTACGAGCAGTACTTC. Translating gives CASSFAGTGVYEQYF.

This chain connects TRBV21-1 to TRBJ1-5; TRBD1 reflects the table's D call only, with no check against the DNA. TRBV21-1 is flagged as a pseudogene. This CDR3 has 17 amino acids. This CDR3 is CASSNLQGLMGNQPQHF. The CDR3 DNA sequence: TGTGCCAGCAGCAATCTCCAGGGCCTCATGGGCAATCAGCCCCAGCATTTT.

The V gene is TRBV29-1, the J gene TRBJ1-1; TRBD1 matches 10 bases. This CDR3 comprises 12 residues. CDR1 is SQVTM, CDR2 ANQGSEA, per germline. The V segment lost 7 bases and the J segment 4 bases; nucleotides outside the gene matches: 3. The CDR3 here is CSAGTGVTEAFF. In nucleotides, the CDR3 is TGCAGCGCCGGGACAGGGGTCACTGAAGCTTTCTTT.

The chain uses TRBV7-3 and TRBJ2-1, with 7 bases aligning to TRBD2. V lost 1 base and J lost 3; bases outside the gene matches: 3. Germline V gene sequence: CDR1 SGHTA, CDR2 FQGTGA. CDR3 length: 15 residues. CDR3 amino acids: CASSLIPGGYNEQFF. The CDR3 DNA follows: TGTGCCAGCAGCTTAATACCGGGGGGCTACAATGAGCAGTTCTTC.

This chain joins TRBV6-5 and TRBJ1-4; maybe TRBD1 (5 bases). The V and J ends lost 7 bases and 8 bases respectively, with 14 bases between them. CDR3 length equals 13 residues. Germline CDR1 reads MNHEY; CDR2 reads SVGAGI. This CDR3 is CASNQGSREKLFF. CDR3 bases: TGTGCCAGCAACCAGGGTTCCAGGGAAAAACTGTTTTTT.

This clone was picked up one time. The chain recombines TRBV5-6 with TRBJ2-3; no clear D. The V gene's germline CDR1 is SGHDT and CDR2 YYEEEE. The CDR3 length is 14 residues. The V end was cut by 0 bases, the J end by 2 bases, with 7 bases between. The CDR3 region has the DNA TGTGCCAGCAGCTTGGTCGAGCTCACAGATACGCAGTATTTT. Amino acids: CASSLVELTDTQYF.

This chain connects TRBV19 to TRBJ2-2, with 7 nucleotides matching TRBD2. Germline V gene lookup returns CDR1 LNHDA and CDR2 SQIVND (reference sequence). V lost 6 bases to trimming and J lost 7 bases; unmatched junction nucleotides: 8. This CDR3 has 14 amino acids. CDR3 amino acids: CASRGRAGIGELFF. The CDR3 DNA follows: TGTGCCAGTAGAGGGAGGGCGGGCATCGGGGAGCTGTTTTTT.